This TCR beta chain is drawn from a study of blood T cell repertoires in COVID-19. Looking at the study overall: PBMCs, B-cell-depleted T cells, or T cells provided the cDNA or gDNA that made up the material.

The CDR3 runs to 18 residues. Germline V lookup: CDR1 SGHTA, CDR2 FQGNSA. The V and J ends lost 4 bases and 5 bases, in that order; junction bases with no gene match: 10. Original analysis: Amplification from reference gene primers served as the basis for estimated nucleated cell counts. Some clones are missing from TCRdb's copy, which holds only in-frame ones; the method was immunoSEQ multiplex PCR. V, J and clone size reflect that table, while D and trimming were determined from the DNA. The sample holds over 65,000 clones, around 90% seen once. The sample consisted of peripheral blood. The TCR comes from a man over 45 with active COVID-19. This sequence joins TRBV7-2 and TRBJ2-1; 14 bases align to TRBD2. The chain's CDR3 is CASSSRTSGRRGDNEQFF. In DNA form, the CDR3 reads TGTGCCAGCAGCTCCCGGACTAGCGGGAGGAGGGGAGACAATGAGCAGTTCTTC.